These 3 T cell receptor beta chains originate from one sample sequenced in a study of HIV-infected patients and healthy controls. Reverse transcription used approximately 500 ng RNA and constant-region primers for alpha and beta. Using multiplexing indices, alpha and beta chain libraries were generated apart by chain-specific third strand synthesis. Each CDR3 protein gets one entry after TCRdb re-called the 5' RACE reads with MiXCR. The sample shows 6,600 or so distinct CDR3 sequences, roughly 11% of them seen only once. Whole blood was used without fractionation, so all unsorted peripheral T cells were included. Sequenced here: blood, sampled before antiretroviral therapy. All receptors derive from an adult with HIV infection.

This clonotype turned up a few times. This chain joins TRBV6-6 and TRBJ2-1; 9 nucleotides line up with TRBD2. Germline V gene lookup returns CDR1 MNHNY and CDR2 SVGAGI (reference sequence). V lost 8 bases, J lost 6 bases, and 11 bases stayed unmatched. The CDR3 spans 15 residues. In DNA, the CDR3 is TGTGCCAGCGGCTTTCCGGGACTAGCCGCCAATGAGCAGTTCTTC. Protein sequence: CASGFPGLAANEQFF.

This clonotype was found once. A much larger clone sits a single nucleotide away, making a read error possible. The CDR3 here is CASSLEGRLSGANVQTF. CDR3 coding DNA: TGTGCCAGCAGCTTAGAGGGACGGCTCTCTGGGGCCAACGTCCAGACTTTC. The chain combines TRBV7-8 with TRBJ2-6; either TRBD1 or TRBD2 may supply D (5 bases each). CDR1 and CDR2 (germline): SGHVS, FQNEAQ. This CDR3 has 17 residues.

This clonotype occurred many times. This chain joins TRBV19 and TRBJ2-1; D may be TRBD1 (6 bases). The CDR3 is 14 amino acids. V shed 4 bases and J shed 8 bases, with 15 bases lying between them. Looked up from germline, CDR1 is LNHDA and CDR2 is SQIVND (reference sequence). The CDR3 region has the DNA TGTGCCAGTAGTACCCCGATCAGGGGCGATGAGCAGTTCTTC. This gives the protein CASSTPIRGDEQFF.